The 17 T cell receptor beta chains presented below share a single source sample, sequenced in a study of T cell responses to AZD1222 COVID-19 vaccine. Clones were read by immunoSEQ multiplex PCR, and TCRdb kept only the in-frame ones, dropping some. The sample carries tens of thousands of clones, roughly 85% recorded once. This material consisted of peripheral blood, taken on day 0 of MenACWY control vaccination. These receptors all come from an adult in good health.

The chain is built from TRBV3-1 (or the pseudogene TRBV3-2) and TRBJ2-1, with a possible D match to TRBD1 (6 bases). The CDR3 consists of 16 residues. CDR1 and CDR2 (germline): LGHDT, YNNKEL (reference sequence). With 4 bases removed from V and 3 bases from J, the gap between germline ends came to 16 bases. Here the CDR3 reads CASSPSGQSYYNEQFF. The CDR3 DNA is TGTGCCAGCAGCCCCTCCGGACAGAGTTACTACAATGAGCAGTTCTTC.

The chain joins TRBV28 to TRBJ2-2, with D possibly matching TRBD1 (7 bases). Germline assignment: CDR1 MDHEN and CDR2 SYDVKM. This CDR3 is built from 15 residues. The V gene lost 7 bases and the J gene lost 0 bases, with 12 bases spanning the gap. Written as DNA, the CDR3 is TGTGCCAGCACCCAGGGGGGCGCGAACACCGGGGAGCTGTTTTTT. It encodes CASTQGGANTGELFF. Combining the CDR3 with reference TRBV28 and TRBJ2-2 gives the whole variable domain DVKVTQSSRYLVKRTGEKVFLECVQDMDHENMFWYRQDPGLGLRLIYFSYDVKMKEKGDIPEGYSVSREKKERFSLILESASTNQTSMYLCASTQGGANTGELFFGEGSRLTVL.

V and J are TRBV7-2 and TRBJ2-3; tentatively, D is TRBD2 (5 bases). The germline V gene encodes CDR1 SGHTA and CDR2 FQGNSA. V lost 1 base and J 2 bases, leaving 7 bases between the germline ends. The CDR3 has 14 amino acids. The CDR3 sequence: CASSLDRDTDTQYF. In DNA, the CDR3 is TGTGCCAGCAGCTTAGACCGGGACACAGATACGCAGTATTTT.

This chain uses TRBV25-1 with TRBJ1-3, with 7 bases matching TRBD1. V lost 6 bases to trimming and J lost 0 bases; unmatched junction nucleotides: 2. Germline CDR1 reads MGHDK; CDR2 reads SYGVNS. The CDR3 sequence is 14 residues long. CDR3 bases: TGTGCCAGCAGAAGACAGGGCTCTGGAAACACCATATATTTT. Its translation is CASRRQGSGNTIYF.

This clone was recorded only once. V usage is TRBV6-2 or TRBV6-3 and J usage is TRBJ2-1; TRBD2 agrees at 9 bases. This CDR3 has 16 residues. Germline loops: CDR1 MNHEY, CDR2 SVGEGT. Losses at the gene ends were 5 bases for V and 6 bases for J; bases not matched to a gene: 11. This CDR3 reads CASSPFLAGEGNEQFF. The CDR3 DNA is TGTGCCAGCAGTCCCTTTTTAGCGGGAGAGGGCAATGAGCAGTTCTTC.

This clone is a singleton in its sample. The CDR3 region is CASSLRTGRGRSPLHF. The CDR3 DNA sequence: TGTGCCAGCAGTCTCCGGACAGGGAGGGGGAGATCACCCCTCCACTTT. V gene TRBV27 combines with J gene TRBJ1-6; 8 positions agree with TRBD1. The V gene end was trimmed by 5 bases and the J gene end by 10 bases; junction bases not matched to a gene: 13. The CDR3 has 16 residues. Germline lookup yields CDR1 MNHEY and CDR2 SMNVEV (reference sequence).

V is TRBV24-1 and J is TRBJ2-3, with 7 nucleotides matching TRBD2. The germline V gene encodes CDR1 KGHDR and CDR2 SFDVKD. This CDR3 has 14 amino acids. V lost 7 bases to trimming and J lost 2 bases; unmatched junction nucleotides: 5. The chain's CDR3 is CATSGRRLTDTQYF. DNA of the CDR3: TGTGCCACCAGCGGGAGGAGGCTCACAGATACGCAGTATTTT.

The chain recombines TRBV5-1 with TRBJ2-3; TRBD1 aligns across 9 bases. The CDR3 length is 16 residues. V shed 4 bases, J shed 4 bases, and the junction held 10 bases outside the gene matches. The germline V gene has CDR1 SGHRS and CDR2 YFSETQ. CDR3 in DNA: TGCGCCAGCAGCAAAACCGGGACAGGGTCGGCAGATACGCAGTATTTT. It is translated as CASSKTGTGSADTQYF.

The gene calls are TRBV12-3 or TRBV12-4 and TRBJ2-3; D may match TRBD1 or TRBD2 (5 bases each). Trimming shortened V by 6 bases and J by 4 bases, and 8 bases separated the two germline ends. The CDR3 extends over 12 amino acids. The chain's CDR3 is CASRGDADTQYF. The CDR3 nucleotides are TGTGCCAGCAGGGGGGACGCAGATACGCAGTATTTT.

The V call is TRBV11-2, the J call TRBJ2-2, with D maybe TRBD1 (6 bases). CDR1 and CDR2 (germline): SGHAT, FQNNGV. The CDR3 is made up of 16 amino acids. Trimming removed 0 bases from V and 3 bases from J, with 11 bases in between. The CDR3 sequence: CASSLDHYRDTGELFF. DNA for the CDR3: TGTGCCAGCAGCTTAGATCACTACAGGGACACCGGGGAGCTGTTTTTT.

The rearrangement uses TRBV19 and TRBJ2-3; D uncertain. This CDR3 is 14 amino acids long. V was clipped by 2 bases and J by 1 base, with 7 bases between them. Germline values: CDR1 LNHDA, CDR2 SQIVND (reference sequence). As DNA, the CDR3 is TGTGCCAGTAGTATACGACTTGGCACAGATACGCAGTATTTT. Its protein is CASSIRLGTDTQYF.

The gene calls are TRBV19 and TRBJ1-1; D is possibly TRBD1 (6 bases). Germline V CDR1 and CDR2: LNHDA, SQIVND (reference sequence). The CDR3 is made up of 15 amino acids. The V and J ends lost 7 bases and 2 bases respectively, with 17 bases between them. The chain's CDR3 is CASNTIFGGNTEAFF. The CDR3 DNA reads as TGTGCCAGTAACACGATATTTGGGGGCAACACTGAAGCTTTCTTT.

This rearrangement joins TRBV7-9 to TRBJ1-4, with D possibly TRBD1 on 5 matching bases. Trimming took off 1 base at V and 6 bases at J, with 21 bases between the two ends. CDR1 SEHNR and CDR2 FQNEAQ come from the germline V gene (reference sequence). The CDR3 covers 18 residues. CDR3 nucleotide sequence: TGTGCCAGCAGCTTAGAGGGCAATCTCAAAGGGGATGATGAAAAACTGTTTTTT. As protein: CASSLEGNLKGDDEKLFF.

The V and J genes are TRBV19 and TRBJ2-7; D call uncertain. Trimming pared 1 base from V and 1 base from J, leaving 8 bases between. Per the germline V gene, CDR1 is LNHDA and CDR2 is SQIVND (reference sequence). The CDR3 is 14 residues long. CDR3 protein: CASSIASRSYEQYF. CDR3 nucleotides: TGTGCCAGTAGTATAGCGTCCAGATCCTACGAGCAGTACTTC.

CDR3 in DNA: TGTGCCAGCAGCCAAGACGGGACGGGCGGAGAGACCCAGTACTTC. This gives the protein CASSQDGTGGETQYF. The V gene is TRBV11-2, the J gene TRBJ2-5, with D possibly called TRBD1 or TRBD2 (5 bases each). Trimming left V 5 bases short and J 4 bases short, with 17 bases between. CDR3 length: 15 residues. CDR1 and CDR2 from the germline V gene are SGHAT and FQNNGV.

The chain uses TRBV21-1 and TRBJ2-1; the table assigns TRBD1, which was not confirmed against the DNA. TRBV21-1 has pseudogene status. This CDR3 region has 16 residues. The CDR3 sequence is CASSKARQGYGNEQFF. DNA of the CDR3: TGTGCCAGCAGCAAAGCCAGGCAGGGGTACGGGAATGAGCAGTTCTTC.

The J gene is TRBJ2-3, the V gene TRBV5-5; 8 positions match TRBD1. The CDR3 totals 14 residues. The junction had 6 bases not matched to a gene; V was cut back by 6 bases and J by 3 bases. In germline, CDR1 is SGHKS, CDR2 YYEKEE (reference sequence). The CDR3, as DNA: TGTGCCAGCATCAGGACAGGGTCAACAGATACGCAGTATTTT. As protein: CASIRTGSTDTQYF.